These 14 T cell receptor beta chains came from one sample sequenced in a study of T-cell memory formation after mild COVID-19. Each CDR3 protein is one row after TCRdb ran MiXCR on the 5' RACE reads. The sample has under 250,000 distinct CDR3 sequences; 15% are singletons. The sequencing sample was made of PBMCs or a T cell subset sorted from them (not recorded which). The receptors come from an adult woman who had mild COVID-19 (a few samples of this study predate the infection). Cell type and time point are not known.

This chain uses TRBV3-1 with TRBJ2-7; TRBD2 aligns across 7 bases. Per germline, CDR1 LGHDT and CDR2 YNNKEL (reference sequence). J was trimmed by 1 base and V by 4 bases; bases with no gene match: 4. The CDR3 runs 14 residues. For the CDR3, the DNA is TGTGCCAGCAGCCCCGGGGGGAGGTCCTACGAGCAGTACTTC. Translating it yields CASSPGGRSYEQYF.

This clonotype occurred a few times. The genes are TRBV20-1 and TRBJ1-6; weak D call: TRBD1 (5 bases). The CDR3 has 16 residues. Per germline, CDR1 DFQATT and CDR2 SNEGSKA (reference sequence). Deletions cut 5 bases from V and 0 bases from J, with 14 bases between. The CDR3 region has the DNA TGCAGTGCTCTACGACAGAGTAGCTCCTATAATTCACCCCTCCACTTT. It codes for CSALRQSSSYNSPLHF.

This clonotype has more than one count but fewer than ten. The chain joins TRBV25-1 to TRBJ1-1, with 8 bases matching TRBD1. Germline lookup yields CDR1 MGHDK and CDR2 SYGVNS. This CDR3 is built from 13 residues. V was clipped by 10 bases and J by 1 base; unmatched bases: 5. The CDR3 reads CATTGTGNTEAFF. The CDR3 DNA sequence: TGTGCCACGACCGGGACAGGGAACACTGAAGCTTTCTTT.

The chain is built from TRBV6-1 and TRBJ2-2, with a possible D match to TRBD2 (6 bases). The CDR3 totals 12 residues. V was shortened by 7 bases and J by 9 bases, with 12 bases between the two germline ends. The V gene's germline CDR1 is MNHNS and CDR2 SASEGT. The DNA for the CDR3 is TGTGCCAGCACACCGGGAGCCCGGGAGCTGTTTTTT. Residues: CASTPGARELFF.

The chain carries TRBV5-1 and TRBJ1-4, with a possible D match to TRBD1 (6 bases). V lost 1 base to trimming and J lost 8 bases, with 12 bases between them. Germline loops: CDR1 SGHRS, CDR2 YFSETQ. The CDR3 extends over 14 amino acids. CDR3 protein: CASSLRGTSEKLFF. For the CDR3, the DNA is TGCGCCAGCAGCTTGAGGGGGACGTCAGAAAAACTGTTTTTT.

This chain uses TRBV4-1 with TRBJ1-5; TRBD1 aligns across 7 bases. The CDR3 consists of 16 residues. Per the germline V gene, CDR1 is MGHRA and CDR2 is YSYEKL. Trimming at V came to 0 bases and at J to 4 bases, leaving 6 bases not matched to a gene. The CDR3 spells CASSQDWTGRNQPQHF. The DNA for the CDR3 is TGCGCCAGCAGCCAAGATTGGACAGGCAGGAATCAGCCCCAGCATTTT.

This clonotype turned up a few times. The chain joins TRBV4-1 to TRBJ2-2; TRBD2 might be the D (6 bases). With 1 base removed from V and 0 bases from J, the gap between germline ends came to 9 bases. The CDR3 is 16 amino acids. In germline, CDR1 is MGHRA, CDR2 YSYEKL. Here the CDR3 reads CASSQGTGANTGELFF. For the CDR3, the DNA is TGCGCCAGCAGCCAAGGGACGGGGGCGAACACCGGGGAGCTGTTTTTT.

This clonotype was observed a handful of times. The chain couples TRBV5-6 to TRBJ1-2; 10 bases fit TRBD1. The CDR3 has 17 amino acids. V shed 3 bases, J shed 7 bases, and the junction held 15 bases outside the gene matches. The germline gives CDR1 SGHDT, CDR2 YYEEEE. In nucleotides, the CDR3 is TGTGCCAGCAGCTACCAAGGGCTTCCGGGACAGGGGCTTGGCTACACCTTC. Protein product: CASSYQGLPGQGLGYTF.

This clonotype was counted only a few times. The CDR3 nucleotides read TGTGCCAGCAGTTTAAAGGGGGAAGAGACCCAGTACTTC. Translating gives CASSLKGEETQYF. The chain links TRBV12-3 or TRBV12-4 to TRBJ2-5; the D gene is possibly TRBD1 (6 bases). V lost 2 bases to trimming and J lost 3 bases, with 7 bases between them. CDR3 length equals 13 residues.

As concerns this clonotype: A much larger clone differs by one base, so this may be a read error. This sequence joins TRBV6-1 and TRBJ2-7; 10 bases are shared with TRBD2. The CDR3 totals 14 residues. Germline V gene lookup returns CDR1 MNHNS and CDR2 SASEGT. This CDR3 is CASSALAGVDEKYF. DNA for the CDR3: TGTGCCAGCAGCGCCCTAGCGGGAGTAGACGAGAAGTACTTC.

V usage is TRBV11-2 and J usage is TRBJ2-1; D is undetermined. The germline V gene encodes CDR1 SGHAT and CDR2 FQNNGV. Deletions cut 5 bases from V and 3 bases from J, with 20 bases between. This CDR3 contains 17 residues. In DNA, the CDR3 is TGTGCCAGCAGCCCGCGGCTGGTCGCGAGCAGCTACAATGAGCAGTTCTTC. This sequence encodes CASSPRLVASSYNEQFF.

The chain couples TRBV5-1 to TRBJ2-7; no clear D gene. Germline assignment: CDR1 SGHRS and CDR2 YFSETQ. The CDR3 consists of 11 residues. With 0 bases removed from V and 8 bases from J, the gap between germline ends came to 6 bases. CDR3 protein: CASSLGGKQYF. The CDR3 DNA reads as TGCGCCAGCAGCTTGGGGGGAAAGCAGTACTTC.

In its sample, this clonotype was seen a few times. The chain employs TRBV5-6 and TRBJ2-7, with 8 bases matching TRBD2. This CDR3 comprises 15 residues. V dropped 0 bases and J dropped 5; count of bases not matched to a gene: 7. Germline V lookup: CDR1 SGHDT, CDR2 YYEEEE. The chain's CDR3 is CASSLGPSGRNEQYF. DNA of the CDR3: TGTGCCAGCAGCTTGGGACCCAGCGGGAGAAACGAGCAGTACTTC.

The sample holds a few counts of this clonotype. The J gene is TRBJ2-5, the V gene TRBV5-1; the D gene could be TRBD1 or TRBD2 (6 bases each). Germline CDR1 reads SGHRS; CDR2 reads YFSETQ. There are 14 residues in the CDR3. V was clipped by 3 bases and J by 4 bases, with 13 bases between them. The CDR3 coding sequence is TGCGCCAGCAGCTCCCAGGGGCGGGGAGAGACCCAGTACTTC. Translating gives CASSSQGRGETQYF.